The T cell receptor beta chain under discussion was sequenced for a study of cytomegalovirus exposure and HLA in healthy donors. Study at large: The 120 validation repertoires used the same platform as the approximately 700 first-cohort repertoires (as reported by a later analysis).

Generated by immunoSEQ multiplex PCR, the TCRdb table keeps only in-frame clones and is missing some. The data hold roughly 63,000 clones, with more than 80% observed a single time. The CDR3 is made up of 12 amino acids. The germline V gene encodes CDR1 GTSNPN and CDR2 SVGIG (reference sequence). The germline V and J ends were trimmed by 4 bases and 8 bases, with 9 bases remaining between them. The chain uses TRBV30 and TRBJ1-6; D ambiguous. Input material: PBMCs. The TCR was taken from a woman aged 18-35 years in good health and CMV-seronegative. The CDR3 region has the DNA TGTGCCTGGACGGCCGGAGATTCACCCCTCCACTTT. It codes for CAWTAGDSPLHF.